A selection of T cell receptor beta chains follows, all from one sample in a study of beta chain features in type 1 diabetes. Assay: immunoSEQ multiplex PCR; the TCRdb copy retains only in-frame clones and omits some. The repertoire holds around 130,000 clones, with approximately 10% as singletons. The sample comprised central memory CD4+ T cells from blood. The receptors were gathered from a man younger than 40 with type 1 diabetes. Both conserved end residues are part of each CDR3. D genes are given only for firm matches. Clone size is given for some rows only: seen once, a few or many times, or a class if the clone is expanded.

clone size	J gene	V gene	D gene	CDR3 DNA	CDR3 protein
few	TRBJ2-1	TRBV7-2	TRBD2	TGTGCCAGCAGCCCGGGGACTAGCGGGCGTTACAATGAGCAGTTCTTC	CASSPGTSGRYNEQFF
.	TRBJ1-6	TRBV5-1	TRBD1	TGCGCCAGCAGCCTCCAGACAGGGATCGCGAACTCACCCCTCCACTTT	CASSLQTGIANSPLHF
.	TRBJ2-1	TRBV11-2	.	TGTGCCAGCAGCTTATTCTCGAATGAGCAGTTCTTC	CASSLFSNEQFF
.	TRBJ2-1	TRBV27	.	TGTGCCAGTGCGGACTTCAATGAGCAGTTCTTC	CASADFNEQFF
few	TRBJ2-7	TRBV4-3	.	TGCGCCAGCAGCCAACAAAGACAGGCCCCCTTCGAGCAGTACTTC	CASSQQRQAPFEQYF
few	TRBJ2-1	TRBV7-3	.	TGTGCCAGCAGCCAAGAACGCGGCAGAGAGCAGTTCTTC	CASSQERGREQFF
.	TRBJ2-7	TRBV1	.	TGCACCAGCAGCCAAGAAGTTCCCGAGACTAGCGGGAATCCTGAGGCCTACGAGCAGTACTTC	CTSSQEVPETSGNPEAYEQYF
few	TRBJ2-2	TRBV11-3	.	TGTGCCAGCAGCTCACACGAAACCGGGGAGCTGTTTTTT	CASSSHETGELFF
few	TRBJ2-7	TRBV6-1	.	TGTGCCAGCACCCCCGAGAGGCAGGGCTACGAGCAGTACTTC	CASTPERQGYEQYF
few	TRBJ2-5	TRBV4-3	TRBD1	TGCGCCAGCAGCCCGGGACAGGGGAGCGGAAAGACCCAGTACTTC	CASSPGQGSGKTQYF
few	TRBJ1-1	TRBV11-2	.	TGTGCCAGCAGCCCCTCCGCGGCCAGGGATGAAGCTTTCTTT	CASSPSAARDEAFF
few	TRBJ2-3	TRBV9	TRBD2	TGTGCCAGCAGCCCACCGTCTAGCGGGGGCGCAGATACGCAGTATTTT	CASSPPSSGGADTQYF
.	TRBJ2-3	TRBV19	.	TGTGCCAGTAGTGCTCAGGGCACAGATACGCAGTATTTT	CASSAQGTDTQYF
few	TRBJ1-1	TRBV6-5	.	TGTGCCAGCAGTCCTCCCAGGGACTCCGACACTGAAGCTTTCTTT	CASSPPRDSDTEAFF
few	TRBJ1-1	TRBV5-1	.	TGCGCCAGCAGCTTGCAAAGGGGGAACACTGAAGCTTTCTTT	CASSLQRGNTEAFF
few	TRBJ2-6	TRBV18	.	TGTGCCAGCTCACCGTTAGTGAAATCTGGGGCCAACGTCCTGACTTTC	CASSPLVKSGANVLTF
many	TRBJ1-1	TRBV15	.	TGTGCCACCAGCCGGAGTGGTTACTTTGAAGCTTTCTTT	CATSRSGYFEAFF
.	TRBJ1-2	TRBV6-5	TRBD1	TGTGCCAGCAGAACGGGACAGGGTAAAAGCTACACCTTC	CASRTGQGKSYTF
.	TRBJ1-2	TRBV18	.	TGTGCCAGCTCACCCTGGGCCCAGGACTATGGAGGCTACACCTTC	CASSPWAQDYGGYTF
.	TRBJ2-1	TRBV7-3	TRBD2	TGTGCCAGCAGGGCTAGCGGGGGAACGTACAATGAGCAGTTCTTC	CASRASGGTYNEQFF
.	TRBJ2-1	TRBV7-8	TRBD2	TGTGCCAGCAGCTTAACTAGCGGTCCCTCCTACAATGAGCAGTTCTTC	CASSLTSGPSYNEQFF
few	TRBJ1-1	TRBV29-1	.	TGCAGCGTCGCAATCGGGGGAGTTGACACTGAAGCTTTCTTT	CSVAIGGVDTEAFF
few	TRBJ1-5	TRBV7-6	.	TGTGCCAGCAGCTTAGAGGCCAGGGATCAGCCCCAGCATTTT	CASSLEARDQPQHF
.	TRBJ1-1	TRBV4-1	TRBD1	TGCGCCAGCAGCCCCCTGGACAGGGAGGGCACTGAAGCTTTCTTT	CASSPLDREGTEAFF
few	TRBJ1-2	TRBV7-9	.	TGTGCCAGCAGCTTGGGGGGGGAGCCTGGCTACACCTTC	CASSLGGEPGYTF
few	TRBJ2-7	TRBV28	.	TGTGCCAGCAGTTTGAGTCTGGTAAGATCCGAGCAGTACTTC	CASSLSLVRSEQYF
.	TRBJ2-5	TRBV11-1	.	TGTGCCAGCAGCTTAACAGGCTCGTCCCAAGAGACCCAGTACTTC	CASSLTGSSQETQYF
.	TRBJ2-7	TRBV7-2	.	TGTGCCAGCAGCGGCATTGGGGCCTCCGGGTACGAGCAGTACTTC	CASSGIGASGYEQYF
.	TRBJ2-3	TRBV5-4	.	TGTGCCAGCAGCTCTCCGGGTGGGGATACGCAGTATTTT	CASSSPGGDTQYF
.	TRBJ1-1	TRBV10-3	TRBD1	TGTGCCATCAGTGAGTCCCGGGACAGGTTTACTGAAGCTTTCTTT	CAISESRDRFTEAFF
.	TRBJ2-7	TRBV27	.	TGTGCCAGCAGTGAGGTAAACACACCACTCTCCTACGAGCAGTACTTC	CASSEVNTPLSYEQYF
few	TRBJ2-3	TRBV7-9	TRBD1	TGTGCCAGCAGCGCCGACAGGGGGCTAGTCACAGATACGCAGTATTTT	CASSADRGLVTDTQYF
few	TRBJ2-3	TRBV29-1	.	TGCAGCGTTAAGTCCGCGGTCGATACGCAGTATTTT	CSVKSAVDTQYF
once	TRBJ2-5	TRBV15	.	TGTGCCACCAGCAGAAGAGGGGAGACCCAGTACTTC	CATSRRGETQYF
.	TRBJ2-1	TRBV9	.	TGTGCCAGCAGCGTAGACGGGGGGCCCTATGAGCAGTTCTTC	CASSVDGGPYEQFF
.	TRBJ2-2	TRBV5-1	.	TGCGCCAGCGGTCTATCAGGGTCTTTCACCGGGGAGCTGTTTTTT	CASGLSGSFTGELFF
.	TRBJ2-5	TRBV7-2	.	TGTGCCAGCAGCGCTGGGGCAGGGACCAGCGGGGAGACCCAGTACTTC	CASSAGAGTSGETQYF
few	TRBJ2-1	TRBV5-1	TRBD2	TGCGCCACCTCGGGGGGGCCGTCCTACAATGAGCAGTTCTTC	CATSGGPSYNEQFF
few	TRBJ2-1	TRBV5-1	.	TGCGCCAGCAGCTTGGAGTCAGCGGCCAATGAGCAGTTCTTC	CASSLESAANEQFF
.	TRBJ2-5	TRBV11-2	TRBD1	TGTGCCAGCAGCTTAGCAGGGGGCGGTGGAGAGACCCAGTACTTC	CASSLAGGGGETQYF
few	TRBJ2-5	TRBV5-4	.	TGTGCCAGCAGCCAAGATGGTAACGAGCAAGAGACCCAGTACTTC	CASSQDGNEQETQYF
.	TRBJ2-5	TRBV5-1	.	TGCGCCAGCAGCTCCTCCTCCGGGGAGACCCAGTACTTC	CASSSSSGETQYF
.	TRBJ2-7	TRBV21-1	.	TGTGCCAGCAGCAAAGTTCCAGGGATGGAATACGAGCAGTACTTC	CASSKVPGMEYEQYF
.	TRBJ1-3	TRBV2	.	TGTGCCAGCAGTGTTACAGGAAGCTCTGGAAACACCATATATTTT	CASSVTGSSGNTIYF
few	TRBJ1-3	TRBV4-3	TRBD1	TGCGCCAGCAGCCATCAGGGGGCTGGAAACACCATATATTTT	CASSHQGAGNTIYF
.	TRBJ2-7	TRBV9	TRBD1	TGTGCCAGCAGCGTAGTTCCAGACAGGGGCTCCTACGAGCAGTACTTC	CASSVVPDRGSYEQYF
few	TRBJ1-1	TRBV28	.	TGTGCCAGCAGCGGAGCGGGGTATGAAGCTTTCTTT	CASSGAGYEAFF